The 26 T cell receptor beta chains reported below all come from one sample, sequenced in a study of OX40 agonist ivuxolimab in advanced cancers. Data came from immunoSEQ multiplex PCR; TCRdb stores just in-frame clones and leaves some out. The sample consists of 14,000 to 15,000 clones, about 77% of them appearing once. Sequenced material: CD4+ or CD8+ T cells sorted from blood, taken in a trial of the OX40 agonist ivuxolimab. The receptors were sampled from an adult with an advanced solid tumor such as melanoma, head and neck, liver or kidney cancer.

The chain is built from TRBV27 and TRBJ2-2, with D perhaps matching TRBD2 (5 bases). The CDR3 sequence is 16 residues long. Germline lookup yields CDR1 MNHEY and CDR2 SMNVEV (reference sequence). Trimming removed 4 bases at V and 2 bases at J, with 14 bases between. CDR3 loop: CASSYRLNPNTGELFF. The CDR3 DNA reads as TGTGCCAGCAGTTACCGACTAAACCCTAACACCGGGGAGCTGTTTTTT.

V and J are TRBV5-8 and TRBJ1-1, with D possibly being TRBD1 (5 bases). CDR1 and CDR2 (germline): SGHTS, YDEGEE. The V end was cut by 2 bases, the J end by 4 bases, with 9 bases between. The CDR3 runs to 13 residues. The CDR3 reads CASSFQGSTEAFF. DNA of the CDR3: TGTGCCAGCAGCTTCCAGGGTTCCACTGAAGCTTTCTTT.

This rearrangement joins TRBV7-3 to TRBJ2-2, with D maybe TRBD2 (6 bases). Germline assignment: CDR1 SGHTA and CDR2 FQGTGA. This CDR3 comprises 15 residues. V lost 2 bases, J lost 2 bases, and 9 bases lay in between. The CDR3 region has the DNA TGTGCCAGCAGCTTACTAGCGAAAAACACCGGGGAGCTGTTTTTT. Translated: CASSLLAKNTGELFF.

The genes are TRBV28 and TRBJ2-2; 9 nucleotides align to TRBD2. The CDR3 is 19 residues long. J gave up 5 bases and V 3 bases, and 16 bases lay outside the gene matches. Germline loops: CDR1 MDHEN, CDR2 SYDVKM. The CDR3 region has the DNA TGTGCCAGCAGTTTCCCTCTGATTAGCGGGAGTGTCGGGACCGGGGAGCTGTTTTTT. Its protein product is CASSFPLISGSVGTGELFF.

This chain uses TRBV19 with TRBJ2-6; 7 nucleotides agree with TRBD1. Unmatched junction bases numbered 4, after V lost 6 bases and J lost 2 bases. The CDR3 is 15 amino acids. Germline lookup yields CDR1 LNHDA and CDR2 SQIVND (reference sequence). Here the CDR3 DNA reads TGTGCCAGTAGCCGTGACAGGGCTGGGGCCAACGTCCTGACTTTC. It is translated as CASSRDRAGANVLTF.

V usage is TRBV5-1 and J usage is TRBJ2-6; the D gene is possibly TRBD1 (6 bases). The germline gives CDR1 SGHRS, CDR2 YFSETQ. V was pared by 1 base and J by 9 bases, with 11 bases between. The CDR3 runs 14 residues. In DNA, the CDR3 is TGCGCCAGCAGCTTGCGCAGGGGTGGCAACGTCCTGACTTTC. It codes for CASSLRRGGNVLTF.

The chain uses TRBV23-1 and TRBJ1-2; 8 bases are a match to TRBD1. Being an ORF, TRBV23-1 has a function that is uncertain. With 4 bases clipped from V and 0 bases from J, the junction kept 4 bases outside the gene matches. CDR3 size: 15 residues. The CDR3 loop is CASSRTGCANYGYTF. CDR3 bases: TGCGCCAGCAGTCGGACAGGGTGCGCTAACTATGGCTACACCTTC.

This chain links TRBV28 with TRBJ2-7, with D perhaps given as TRBD1 or TRBD2 (6 bases each). V dropped 3 bases and J dropped 5 bases, with 17 bases sitting between them. CDR3 size: 15 residues. In germline, CDR1 is MDHEN, CDR2 SYDVKM. In DNA form, the CDR3 reads TGTGCCAGCAGTTTTGGGCTACAGGGAGGCAACGAGCAGTACTTC. This codes for CASSFGLQGGNEQYF.

This clone showed up just a few times. V and J are TRBV27 and TRBJ2-1; no clear D gene. The CDR3 extends over 14 amino acids. The ends were cut back, 3 bases at V and 10 bases at J, with 16 bases in the middle. Looked up from germline, CDR1 is MNHEY and CDR2 is SMNVEV (reference sequence). The CDR3 region has the DNA TGTGCCAGCAGTTTCGTTGACAATCGGCCGGAGCAGTTCTTC. Translated: CASSFVDNRPEQFF.

This clone has only one observation. This chain connects TRBV2 to TRBJ1-4; TRBD1 aligns across 9 bases. The CDR3 contains 16 residues. With 7 bases clipped from V and 2 bases from J, the junction kept 8 bases outside the gene matches. From germline, CDR1 is SNHLY and CDR2 FYNNEI. The CDR3 loop is CASNPGQGRTNEKLFF. As DNA, the CDR3 is TGTGCCAGCAACCCGGGACAGGGACGGACTAATGAAAAACTGTTTTTT. Variable domain in full (rest from reference TRBV2 and TRBJ1-4): EPEVTQTPSHQVTQMGQEVILRCVPISNHLYFYWYRQILGQKVEFLVSFYNNEISEKSEIFDDQFSVERPDGSNFTLKIRSTKLEDSAMYFCASNPGQGRTNEKLFFGSGTQLSVL.

The V call is TRBV5-6, the J call TRBJ1-5, with TRBD1 as a possible D gene (6 bases). The CDR3 covers 15 residues. From germline, CDR1 is SGHDT and CDR2 YYEEEE. V was shortened by 1 base and J by 3 bases, with 11 bases between the two germline ends. The CDR3 nucleotides read TGTGCCAGCAGCTTGTTGAGGGGACACAATCAGCCCCAGCATTTT. Its translation: CASSLLRGHNQPQHF.

The gene calls are TRBV10-2 and TRBJ1-1; 7 bases are shared with TRBD1. This CDR3 is built from 16 residues. The V gene's germline CDR1 is WSHSY and CDR2 SAAADI. Trimming took 0 bases from V and 1 from J; bases not matched to a gene: 5. The DNA of the CDR3 is TGCGCCAGCAGTGAGTCGCTTTGGACAGGGAACACTGAAGCTTTCTTT. Amino acid sequence: CASSESLWTGNTEAFF.

The chain combines TRBV7-9 with TRBJ1-5, with unresolved D. This CDR3 has 16 amino acids. Germline loops: CDR1 SEHNR, CDR2 FQNEAQ (reference sequence). Trimming removed 5 bases at V and 2 bases at J, with 16 bases between. This CDR3 is CASSKSWFEGNQPQHF. In nucleotides, the CDR3 is TGTGCCAGCAGCAAAAGCTGGTTCGAGGGCAATCAGCCCCAGCATTTT.

This clone was seen a few times. This sequence joins TRBV5-1 and TRBJ2-7, with D possibly being TRBD1 or TRBD2 (5 bases each). The CDR3 contains 15 residues. Germline V gene sequence: CDR1 SGHRS, CDR2 YFSETQ. V shed 0 bases and J shed 6 bases, with 16 bases lying between them. The CDR3 DNA is TGCGCCAGCAGCTTGGGGGGCCTAACTCGGGGCGAGCAGTACTTC. It specifies CASSLGGLTRGEQYF.

This clone occurred a few times. The V call is TRBV27, the J call TRBJ2-7, with D maybe TRBD1 (6 bases). Germline CDR1 reads MNHEY; CDR2 reads SMNVEV (reference sequence). Deletions cut 5 bases from V and 7 bases from J, with 15 bases between. The CDR3 totals 13 residues. CDR3 sequence (DNA): TGTGCCAGCAGTAAAGGGACACACCAAGAGCAGTACTTC. As protein: CASSKGTHQEQYF.

This chain connects TRBV7-7 to TRBJ2-5; D is possibly TRBD1 (6 bases). In germline, CDR1 is SSHAT, CDR2 FNYEAQ (reference sequence). The length of the CDR3 is 13 residues. The V end lost 2 bases, the J end lost 5 bases, and 9 bases lay between the germline ends. The CDR3 sequence: CASSLLGAETQYF. CDR3 coding DNA: TGTGCCAGCAGCTTACTGGGGGCGGAGACCCAGTACTTC.

This sequence joins TRBV7-6 and TRBJ2-1; D gene ambiguous. Trimming took off 1 base at V and 4 bases at J, with 5 bases between the two ends. There are 13 residues in the CDR3. Germline CDR1 and CDR2: SGHVS and FNYEAQ. CDR3: CASSLDSYNEQFF. CDR3 nucleotides: TGTGCCAGCAGCTTAGACTCATACAATGAGCAGTTCTTC. The entire variable domain, with the rest obtained from reference TRBV7-6 and TRBJ2-1, is as follows: GAGVSQSPRYKVTKRGQDVALRCDPISGHVSLYWYRQALGQGPEFLTYFNYEAQQDKSGLPNDRFSAERPEGSISTLTIQRTEQRDSAMYRCASSLDSYNEQFFGPGTRLTVL.

The rearrangement links TRBV6-5 to TRBJ2-7; no reliable D call. Germline loops: CDR1 MNHEY, CDR2 SVGAGI. The CDR3 has 12 residues. The V gene lost 3 bases and the J gene lost 6 bases, with 9 bases spanning the gap. The DNA of the CDR3 is TGTGCCAGCAGTTATGGCCCCATCGAGCAGTACTTC. Translation: CASSYGPIEQYF.

V usage is TRBV6-5 and J usage is TRBJ2-1; D perhaps matches TRBD2 (6 bases). Germline V CDR1 and CDR2: MNHEY, SVGAGI. The CDR3 has 15 amino acids. V was clipped by 6 bases and J by 0 bases, with 12 bases between them. The CDR3 DNA reads as TGTGCCAGCAGCCCTGGACTAAGCTCCTACAATGAGCAGTTCTTC. Encoded protein: CASSPGLSSYNEQFF.

The chain carries TRBV6-5 and TRBJ2-1, with D unclear. CDR1 MNHEY and CDR2 SVGAGI come from the germline V gene. The V gene lost 2 bases and the J gene lost 5 bases, with 13 bases spanning the gap. The CDR3 covers 15 residues. CDR3 sequence reads: CASSYRLDLNNEQFF. The CDR3 DNA reads TGTGCCAGCAGTTACAGGCTAGACTTGAACAATGAGCAGTTCTTC.

The table lists this clone with a few counts. The chain links TRBV11-2 to TRBJ1-1; 7 nucleotides line up with TRBD1. With 5 bases clipped from V and 5 bases from J, the junction kept 20 bases outside the gene matches. The CDR3 runs to 18 residues. Germline V lookup: CDR1 SGHAT, CDR2 FQNNGV. The CDR3 DNA reads as TGTGCCAGCAGCCCCGAGACAGGGTCCCTTCCTTCGGCGACTGAAGCTTTCTTT. Translation gives CASSPETGSLPSATEAFF.

The chain couples TRBV6-5 to TRBJ2-5; D not resolved. The CDR3 contains 13 residues. Trimming pared 5 bases from V and 3 bases from J, leaving 10 bases between. CDR1 is MNHEY and CDR2 is SVGAGI in the germline V gene. CDR3 sequence reads: CASSRLGEETQYF. DNA of the CDR3: TGTGCCAGCAGTCGTCTAGGAGAAGAGACCCAGTACTTC.

This chain links TRBV15 with TRBJ1-2; D possibly corresponds to TRBD1 (5 bases). V shed 2 bases and J shed 4 bases, with 20 bases lying between them. The CDR3 runs to 17 residues. Germline V CDR1 and CDR2: LNHNV, YYDKDF (reference sequence). The CDR3 nucleotides are TGTGCCACCAGCAGATCCCTCCGCCAAGGGACTAGCTATGGCTACACCTTC. Protein sequence: CATSRSLRQGTSYGYTF.

The CDR3 sequence is CASRPRVNTEAFF. The DNA for the CDR3 is TGTGCCAGCAGGCCCCGCGTGAACACTGAAGCTTTCTTT. The V call is TRBV6-1, the J call TRBJ1-1; D remains unclear. The germline gives CDR1 MNHNS, CDR2 SASEGT. Trimming removed 6 bases at V and 0 bases at J, with 8 bases between. CDR3 size: 13 residues.

This clone is categorized as medium-sized. V gene TRBV7-9 combines with J gene TRBJ2-1; 13 positions agree with TRBD2. The CDR3 has 18 residues. Germline-derived CDR1 and CDR2 are SEHNR and FQNEAQ (reference sequence). The V segment lost 1 base and the J segment 8 bases; nucleotides outside the gene matches: 11. CDR3: CASSLEQGLAGPGDEQFF. CDR3 DNA: TGTGCCAGCAGCTTAGAACAGGGACTAGCGGGACCCGGGGATGAGCAGTTCTTC.

This chain connects TRBV10-3 to TRBJ1-2; D may be TRBD1 (6 bases). Trimming left V 0 bases short and J 6 bases short, with 11 bases between. This CDR3 spans 14 amino acids. Per germline, CDR1 ENHRY and CDR2 SYGVKD. For the CDR3, the DNA is TGTGCCATCAGTGAGTCGGCAGGGGCACATGGCTACACCTTC. Its translation: CAISESAGAHGYTF.